This T cell receptor beta chain was sequenced during a study of T cells in Graves' hyperthyroidism and ophthalmopathy. Turning to the study itself: Peripheral blood samples were taken at initial diagnosis, prior to any treatment.

The trim removed 6 bases at V and 3 bases at J, leaving 9 bases unmatched. This CDR3 comprises 15 residues. Per the germline V gene, CDR1 is MNHEY and CDR2 is SMNVEV (reference sequence). At first hyperthyroidism diagnosis, before any ophthalmopathy symptoms, the blood sample was collected. There were TCR beta CDR3 regions amplified from RNA transcripts. Initially, a first-round RT-PCR of the TCR CDR3 employed the HTBI primer set. Each CDR3 protein gets one entry after TCRdb re-called the multiplex PCR reads with MiXCR. The sample consists of about 290,000 distinct CDR3 sequences, 13% of them appearing once. This clonotype occurred a few times.

The sequenced sample was blood. The genes are TRBV27 and TRBJ2-7; 9 positions match TRBD2. The receptor comes from a woman aged 25 to 39 with Graves' hyperthyroidism that later progressed to Graves' ophthalmopathy. The CDR3 sequence is CASSLQREVNYEQYF. The CDR3 coding sequence is TGTGCCAGCAGCCTCCAGCGGGAGGTCAACTACGAGCAGTACTTC.